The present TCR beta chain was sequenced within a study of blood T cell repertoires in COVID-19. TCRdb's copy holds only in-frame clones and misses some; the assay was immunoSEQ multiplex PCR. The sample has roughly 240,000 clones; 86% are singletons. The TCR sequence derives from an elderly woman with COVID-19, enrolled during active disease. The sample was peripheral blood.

DNA of the CDR3: TGCGCCAGCAGGGCCGGGACAGGGAACACCGGGGAGCTGTTTTTT. This sequence encodes CASRAGTGNTGELFF. This chain joins TRBV5-1 and TRBJ2-2; 8 positions match TRBD1. CDR3 size: 15 residues. Trimming cost V 5 bases and J 1 base; bases outside gene matches: 4. Germline CDR1 is SGHRS and CDR2 is YFSETQ.